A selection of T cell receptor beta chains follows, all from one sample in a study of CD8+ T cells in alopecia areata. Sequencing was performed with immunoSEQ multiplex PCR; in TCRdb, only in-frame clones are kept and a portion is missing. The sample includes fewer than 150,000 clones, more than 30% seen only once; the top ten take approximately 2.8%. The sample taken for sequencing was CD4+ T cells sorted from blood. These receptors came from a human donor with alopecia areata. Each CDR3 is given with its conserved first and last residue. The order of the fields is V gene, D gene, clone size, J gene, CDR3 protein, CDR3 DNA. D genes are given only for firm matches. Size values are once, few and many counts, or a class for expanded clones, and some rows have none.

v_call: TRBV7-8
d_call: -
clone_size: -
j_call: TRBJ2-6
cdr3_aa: CASSLGGAGANVLTF
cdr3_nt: TGTGCCAGCAGCTTAGGCGGGGCTGGGGCCAACGTCCTGACTTTC

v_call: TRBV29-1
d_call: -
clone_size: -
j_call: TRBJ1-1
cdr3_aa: CSALGRPNTEAFF
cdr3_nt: TGCAGCGCTCTGGGACGGCCGAACACTGAAGCTTTCTTT

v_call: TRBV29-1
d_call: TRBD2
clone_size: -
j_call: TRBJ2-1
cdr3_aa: CSVATSGGRYNEQFF
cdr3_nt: TGCAGCGTTGCGACTAGCGGGGGCCGATACAATGAGCAGTTCTTC

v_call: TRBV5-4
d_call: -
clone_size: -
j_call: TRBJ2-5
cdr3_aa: CASSLQGGVETQYF
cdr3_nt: TGTGCCAGCAGCTTACAAGGGGGTGTAGAGACCCAGTACTTC

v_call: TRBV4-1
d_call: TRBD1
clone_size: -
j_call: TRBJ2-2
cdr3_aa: CASRSGQGYTGELFF
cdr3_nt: TGCGCCAGCAGGTCGGGACAGGGTTACACCGGGGAGCTGTTTTTT

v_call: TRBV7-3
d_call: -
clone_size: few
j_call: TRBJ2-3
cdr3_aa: CASSLSPMADTQYF
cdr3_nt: TGTGCCAGCAGCTTATCCCCGATGGCAGATACGCAGTATTTT

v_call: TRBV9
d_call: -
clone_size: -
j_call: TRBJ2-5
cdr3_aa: CASSVLGETQYF
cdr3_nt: TGTGCCAGCAGCGTACTAGGCGAGACCCAGTACTTC

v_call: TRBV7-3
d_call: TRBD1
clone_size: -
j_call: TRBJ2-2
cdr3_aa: CASSPGQGATGELFF
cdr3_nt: TGTGCCAGCAGCCCCGGACAGGGCGCCACCGGGGAGCTGTTTTTT

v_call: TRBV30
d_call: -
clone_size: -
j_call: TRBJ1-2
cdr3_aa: CAWMGQDSYGYTF
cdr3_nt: TGTGCCTGGATGGGGCAGGATTCCTATGGCTACACCTTC

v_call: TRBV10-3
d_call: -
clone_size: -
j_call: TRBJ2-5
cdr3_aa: CAIGIANPRETQYF
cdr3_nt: TGTGCCATCGGGATAGCTAACCCAAGGGAGACCCAGTACTTC

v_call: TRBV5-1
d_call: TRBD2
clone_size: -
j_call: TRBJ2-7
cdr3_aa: CASSPEGLADEQYF
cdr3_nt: TGCGCCAGCAGCCCGGAGGGACTAGCGGACGAGCAGTACTTC

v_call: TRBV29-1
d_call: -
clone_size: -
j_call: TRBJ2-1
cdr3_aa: CSGVPGYSEQFF
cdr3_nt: TGCAGCGGAGTTCCTGGGTATAGTGAGCAGTTCTTC

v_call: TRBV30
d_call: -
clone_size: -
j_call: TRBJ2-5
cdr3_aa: CAWSYDGGETQYF
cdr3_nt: TGTGCCTGGAGTTATGACGGAGGAGAGACCCAGTACTTC

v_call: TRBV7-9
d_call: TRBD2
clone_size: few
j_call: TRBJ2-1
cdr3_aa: CASSSLAGAGNEQFF
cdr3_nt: TGTGCCAGCAGCTCACTAGCGGGAGCCGGGAATGAGCAGTTCTTC

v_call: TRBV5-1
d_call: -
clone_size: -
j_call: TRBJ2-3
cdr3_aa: CASSLPGATDTQYF
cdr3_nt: TGCGCCAGCAGCTTGCCGGGGGCCACAGATACGCAGTATTTT